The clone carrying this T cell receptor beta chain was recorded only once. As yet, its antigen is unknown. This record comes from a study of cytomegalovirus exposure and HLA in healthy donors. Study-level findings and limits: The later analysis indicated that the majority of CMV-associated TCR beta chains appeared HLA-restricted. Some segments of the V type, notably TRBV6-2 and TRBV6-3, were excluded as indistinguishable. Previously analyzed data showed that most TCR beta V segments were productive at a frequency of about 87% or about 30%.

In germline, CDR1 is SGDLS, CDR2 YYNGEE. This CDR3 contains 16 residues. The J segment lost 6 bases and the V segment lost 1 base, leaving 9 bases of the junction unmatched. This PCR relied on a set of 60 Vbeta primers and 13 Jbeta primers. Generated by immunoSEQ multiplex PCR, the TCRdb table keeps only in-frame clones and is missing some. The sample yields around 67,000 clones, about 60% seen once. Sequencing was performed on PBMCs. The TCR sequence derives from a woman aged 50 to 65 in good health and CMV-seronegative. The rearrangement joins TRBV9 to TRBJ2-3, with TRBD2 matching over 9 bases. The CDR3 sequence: CASSVQAQAGGDTQYF. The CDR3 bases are TGTGCCAGCAGCGTACAAGCGCAAGCGGGAGGCGATACGCAGTATTTT.